The 5 T cell receptor beta chains presented below share a single source sample, sequenced in a study of blood T cells in healthy people across ages. A sample-barcoded 5' primer and a J-beta primer mix were used in a second PCR of roughly 6 to 11 cycles. MiXCR was run by TCRdb on the 5' RACE reads, yielding one entry per CDR3 protein. This table holds approximately 1,700,000 distinct CDR3 sequences, about 39% found once. The sequenced sample consisted of blood. The receptors shown here come from a human donor in good health.

This clonotype has a handful of counts. V gene TRBV7-2 combines with J gene TRBJ2-7; TRBD2 aligns across 11 bases. The CDR3 has 19 amino acids. The germline gives CDR1 SGHTA, CDR2 FQGNSA. The V gene end was trimmed by 4 bases and the J gene end by 1 base; junction bases not matched to a gene: 15. CDR3 in DNA: TGTGCCAGCAGCTCCGATAGCGGGGGGGCGTTCTCCCCTTCCTACGAGCAGTACTTC. Translating it yields CASSSDSGGAFSPSYEQYF.

In regard to this clonotype: A much larger clone lies a single base off, so this may be a read error. This chain uses TRBV11-2 with TRBJ2-1; D assignment may be TRBD1 or TRBD2 (5 bases each). There are 17 residues in the CDR3. CDR1 SGHAT and CDR2 FQNNGV come from the germline V gene. The chain's CDR3 is CACSLILAGQGVNEQFF. CDR3 DNA: TGTGCCTGCAGCTTAATTCTGGCGGGTCAGGGAGTCAATGAGCAGTTCTTC.

The CDR3 DNA sequence: TGTGCCAGCAGTGAAGCGATGGAGGCTTGGGGCTACACCTTC. It yields the protein CASSEAMEAWGYTF. The genes are TRBV6-1 and TRBJ1-2; D gene ambiguous. The CDR3 runs 14 residues. Trimming stripped 0 bases from V and 8 bases from J, with 13 bases between. Germline CDR1 is MNHNS and CDR2 is SASEGT.

Comments on this clonotype: A read error may account for a junction end that differs from germline. The gene calls are TRBV11-1 and TRBJ2-7; TRBD1 agrees at 7 bases. CDR1 is SGHAT, CDR2 FQDESV, per germline (reference sequence). The CDR3 is 15 residues long. The CDR3 reads CASSPETGPGYVQYF. Here the CDR3 DNA reads TGTGCCAGCAGCCCCGAGACAGGGCCAGGGTACGTGCAGTACTTC.

CDR3: CATSRERVPDTQYF. The CDR3 DNA reads TGTGCCACCAGCAGAGAACGGGTCCCAGATACGCAGTATTTT. The chain employs TRBV15 and TRBJ2-3; D gene uncertain. V shed 0 bases and J shed 4 bases, with 8 bases lying between them. The CDR3 sequence is 14 residues long. Germline V gives CDR1 LNHNV, CDR2 YYDKDF (reference sequence).